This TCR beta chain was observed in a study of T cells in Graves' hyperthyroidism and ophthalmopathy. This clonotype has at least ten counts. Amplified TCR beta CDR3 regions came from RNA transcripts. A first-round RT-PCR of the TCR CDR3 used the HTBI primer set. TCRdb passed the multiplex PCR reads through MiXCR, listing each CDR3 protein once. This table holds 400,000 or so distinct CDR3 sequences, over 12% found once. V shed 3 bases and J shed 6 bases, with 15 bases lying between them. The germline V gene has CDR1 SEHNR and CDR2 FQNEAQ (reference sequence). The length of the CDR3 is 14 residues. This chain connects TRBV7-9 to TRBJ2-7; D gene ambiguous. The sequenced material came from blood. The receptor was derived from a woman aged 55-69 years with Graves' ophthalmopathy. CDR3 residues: CASSLDGLTFEQYF. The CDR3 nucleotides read TGTGCCAGCAGCTTGGACGGTCTAACCTTCGAGCAGTACTTC. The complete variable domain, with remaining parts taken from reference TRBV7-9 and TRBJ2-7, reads DTGVSQNPRHKITKRGQNVTFRCDPISEHNRLYWYRQTLGQGPEFLTYFQNEAQLEKSRLLSDRFSAERPKGSFSTLEIQRTEQGDSAMYLCASSLDGLTFEQYFGPGTRLTVT.